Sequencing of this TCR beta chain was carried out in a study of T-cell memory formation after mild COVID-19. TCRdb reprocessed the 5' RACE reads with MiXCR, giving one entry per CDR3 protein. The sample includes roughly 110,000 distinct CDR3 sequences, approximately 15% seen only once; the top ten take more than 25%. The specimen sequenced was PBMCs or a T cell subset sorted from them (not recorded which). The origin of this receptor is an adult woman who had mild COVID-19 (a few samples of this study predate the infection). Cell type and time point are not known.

The CDR3: CSAIDPHRGTPYGYTF. DNA for the CDR3: TGCAGTGCCATCGACCCTCACAGGGGAACCCCCTATGGCTACACCTTC. This chain connects TRBV20-1 to TRBJ1-2, with 7 nucleotides matching TRBD1. The V and J ends lost 6 bases and 4 bases, in that order; junction bases with no gene match: 17. Germline values: CDR1 DFQATT, CDR2 SNEGSKA (reference sequence). The CDR3 has 16 residues.